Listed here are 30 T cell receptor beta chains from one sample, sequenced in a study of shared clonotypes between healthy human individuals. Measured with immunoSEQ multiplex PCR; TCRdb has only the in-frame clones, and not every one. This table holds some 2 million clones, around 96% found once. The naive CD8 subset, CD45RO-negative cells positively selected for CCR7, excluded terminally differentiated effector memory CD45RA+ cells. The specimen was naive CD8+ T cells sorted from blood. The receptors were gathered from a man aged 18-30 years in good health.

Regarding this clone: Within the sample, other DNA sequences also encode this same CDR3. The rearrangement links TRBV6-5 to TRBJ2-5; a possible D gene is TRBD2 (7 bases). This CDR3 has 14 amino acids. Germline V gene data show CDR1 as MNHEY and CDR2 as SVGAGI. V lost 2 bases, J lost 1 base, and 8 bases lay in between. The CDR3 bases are TGTGCCAGCAGTTACAGGGGGGGCCAAGAGACCCAGTACTTC. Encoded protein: CASSYRGGQETQYF.

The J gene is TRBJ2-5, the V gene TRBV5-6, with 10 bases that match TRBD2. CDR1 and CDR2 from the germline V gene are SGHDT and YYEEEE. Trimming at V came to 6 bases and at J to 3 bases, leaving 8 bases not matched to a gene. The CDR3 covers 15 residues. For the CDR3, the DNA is TGTGCCAGCATAACTAGCGGGGAACAGGAAGAGACCCAGTACTTC. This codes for CASITSGEQEETQYF.

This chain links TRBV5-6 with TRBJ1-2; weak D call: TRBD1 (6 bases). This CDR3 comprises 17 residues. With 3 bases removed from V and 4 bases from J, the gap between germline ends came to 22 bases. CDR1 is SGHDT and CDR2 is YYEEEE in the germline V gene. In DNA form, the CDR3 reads TGTGCCAGCAGCTCGGGCCTCGACGGGGGGCGCATCTATGGCTACACCTTC. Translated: CASSSGLDGGRIYGYTF.

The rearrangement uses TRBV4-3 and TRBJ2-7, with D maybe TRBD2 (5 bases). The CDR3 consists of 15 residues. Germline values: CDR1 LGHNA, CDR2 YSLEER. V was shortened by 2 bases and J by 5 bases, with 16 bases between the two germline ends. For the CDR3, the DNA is TGCGCCAGCAGCCAAACTTTCCAAGGGAGTCACGAGCAGTACTTC. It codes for CASSQTFQGSHEQYF.

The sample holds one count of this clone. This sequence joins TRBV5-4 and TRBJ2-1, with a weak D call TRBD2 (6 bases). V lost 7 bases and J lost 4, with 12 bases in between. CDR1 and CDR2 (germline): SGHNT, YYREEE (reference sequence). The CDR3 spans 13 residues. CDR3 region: CASWEAGYNEQFF. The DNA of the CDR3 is TGTGCCAGCTGGGAGGCGGGGTACAATGAGCAGTTCTTC.

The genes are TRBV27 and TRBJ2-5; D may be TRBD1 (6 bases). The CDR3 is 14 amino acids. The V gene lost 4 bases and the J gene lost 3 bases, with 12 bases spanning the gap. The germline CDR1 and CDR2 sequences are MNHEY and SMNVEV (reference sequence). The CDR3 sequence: CASSSRGGEETQYF. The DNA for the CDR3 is TGTGCCAGCAGTTCCAGGGGCGGAGAAGAGACCCAGTACTTC.

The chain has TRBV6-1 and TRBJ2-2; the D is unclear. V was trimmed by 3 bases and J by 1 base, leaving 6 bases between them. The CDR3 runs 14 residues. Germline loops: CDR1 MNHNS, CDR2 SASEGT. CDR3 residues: CASSDLGNTGELFF. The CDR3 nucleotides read TGTGCCAGCAGTGATCTGGGGAACACCGGGGAGCTGTTTTTT.

The CDR3 DNA follows: TGCGCCAGCAGCTTGGCCATAGGGGAGAACACTGAAGCTTTCTTT. This encodes CASSLAIGENTEAFF. The V call is TRBV5-1, the J call TRBJ1-1; TRBD1 might be the D (5 bases). Per the germline V gene, CDR1 is SGHRS and CDR2 is YFSETQ. The CDR3 spans 15 residues. V lost 0 bases and J 1 base, leaving 10 bases between the germline ends.

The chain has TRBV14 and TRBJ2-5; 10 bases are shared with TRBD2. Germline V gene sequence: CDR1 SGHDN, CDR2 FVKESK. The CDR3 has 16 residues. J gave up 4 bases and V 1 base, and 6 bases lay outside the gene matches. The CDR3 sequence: CASSQVPLAGTETQYF. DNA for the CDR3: TGTGCCAGCAGCCAAGTACCACTAGCGGGGACAGAGACCCAGTACTTC. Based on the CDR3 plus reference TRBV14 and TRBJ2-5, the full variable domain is EAGVTQFPSHSVIEKGQTVTLRCDPISGHDNLYWYRRVMGKEIKFLLHFVKESKQDESGMPNNRFLAERTGGTYSTLKVQPAELEDSGVYFCASSQVPLAGTETQYFGPGTRLLVL.

The CDR3 loop reads CASSMAGLSSYEQYF. The CDR3, as DNA: TGTGCCAGCAGTATGGCGGGGTTAAGCTCCTACGAGCAGTACTTC. The chain uses TRBV11-2 and TRBJ2-7; maybe TRBD2 (6 bases). This CDR3 comprises 15 residues. V shed 6 bases and J shed 0 bases, with 15 bases lying between them. CDR1 is SGHAT, CDR2 FQNNGV, per germline.

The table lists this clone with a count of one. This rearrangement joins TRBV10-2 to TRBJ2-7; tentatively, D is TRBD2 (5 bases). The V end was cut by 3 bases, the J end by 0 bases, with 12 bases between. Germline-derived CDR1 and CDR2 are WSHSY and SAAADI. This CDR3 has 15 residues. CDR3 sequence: CASSDAGGNSYEQYF. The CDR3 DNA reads TGCGCCAGCAGTGATGCGGGTGGAAACTCCTACGAGCAGTACTTC.

The CDR3, as DNA: TGTGCCAGCAGCACAGGGAGGTGGGACACTGAAGCTTTCTTT. It translates to CASSTGRWDTEAFF. This chain joins TRBV6-5 and TRBJ1-1; D perhaps matches TRBD1 (6 bases). The CDR3 has 14 residues. V gave up 6 bases and J gave up 3 bases, with 14 bases separating them. CDR1 is MNHEY and CDR2 is SVGAGI in the germline V gene.

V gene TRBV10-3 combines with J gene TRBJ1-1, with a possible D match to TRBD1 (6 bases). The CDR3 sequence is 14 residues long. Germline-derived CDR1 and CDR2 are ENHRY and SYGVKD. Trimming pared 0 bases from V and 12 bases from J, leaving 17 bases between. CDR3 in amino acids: CAISESGRGDPSFF. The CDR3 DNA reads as TGTGCCATCAGTGAGTCCGGCAGGGGAGACCCATCTTTCTTT.

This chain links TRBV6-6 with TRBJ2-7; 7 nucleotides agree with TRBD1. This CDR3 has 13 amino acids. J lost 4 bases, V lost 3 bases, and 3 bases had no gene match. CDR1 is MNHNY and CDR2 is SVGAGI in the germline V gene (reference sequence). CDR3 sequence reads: CASSYTGEYEQYF. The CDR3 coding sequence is TGTGCCAGCAGTTATACAGGGGAGTACGAGCAGTACTTC.

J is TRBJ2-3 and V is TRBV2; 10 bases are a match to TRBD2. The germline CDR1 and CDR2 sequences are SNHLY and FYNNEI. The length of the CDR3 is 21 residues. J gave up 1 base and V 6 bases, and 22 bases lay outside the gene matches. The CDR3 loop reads CASSYQGLALAGEAGTDTQYF. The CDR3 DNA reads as TGTGCCAGCAGCTATCAGGGACTAGCGCTGGCGGGAGAGGCCGGCACAGATACGCAGTATTTT.

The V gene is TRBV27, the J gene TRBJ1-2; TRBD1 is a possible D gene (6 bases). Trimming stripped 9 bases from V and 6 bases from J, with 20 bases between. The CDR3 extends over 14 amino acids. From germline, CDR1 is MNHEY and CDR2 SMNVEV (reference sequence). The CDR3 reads CASRPDSLKNGYTF. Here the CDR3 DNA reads TGTGCCAGTCGTCCGGACAGCCTAAAAAATGGCTACACCTTC.

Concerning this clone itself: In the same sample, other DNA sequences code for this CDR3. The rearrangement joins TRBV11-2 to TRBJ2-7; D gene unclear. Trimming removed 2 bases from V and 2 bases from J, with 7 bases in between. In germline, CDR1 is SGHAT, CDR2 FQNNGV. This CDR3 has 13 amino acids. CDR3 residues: CASSLSLAYEQYF. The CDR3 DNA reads TGTGCCAGCAGCTTATCTCTGGCCTACGAGCAGTACTTC.

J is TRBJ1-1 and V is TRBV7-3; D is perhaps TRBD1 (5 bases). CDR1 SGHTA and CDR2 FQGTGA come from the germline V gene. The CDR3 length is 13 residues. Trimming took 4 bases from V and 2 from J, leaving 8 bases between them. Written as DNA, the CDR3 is TGTGCCAGCAGCTGGGGACCTAACACTGAAGCTTTCTTT. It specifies CASSWGPNTEAFF.

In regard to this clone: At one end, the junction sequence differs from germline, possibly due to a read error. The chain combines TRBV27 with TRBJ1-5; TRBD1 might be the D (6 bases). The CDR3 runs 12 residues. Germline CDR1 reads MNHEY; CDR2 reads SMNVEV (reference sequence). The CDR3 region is CASSPSGAGETF. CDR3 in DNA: TGTGCCAGCAGTCCCTCGGGGGCAGGGGAGACATTT.

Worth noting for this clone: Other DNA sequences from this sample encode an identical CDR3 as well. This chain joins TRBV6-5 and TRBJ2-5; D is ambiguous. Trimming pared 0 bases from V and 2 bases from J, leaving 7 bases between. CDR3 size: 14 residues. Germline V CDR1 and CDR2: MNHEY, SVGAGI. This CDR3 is CASSYSGLQETQYF. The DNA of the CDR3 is TGTGCCAGCAGTTACTCTGGGCTACAAGAGACCCAGTACTTC.

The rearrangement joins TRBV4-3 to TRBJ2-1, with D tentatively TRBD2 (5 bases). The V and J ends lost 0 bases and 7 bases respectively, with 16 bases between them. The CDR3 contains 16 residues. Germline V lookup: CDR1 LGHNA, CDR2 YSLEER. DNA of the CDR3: TGCGCCAGCAGCCAAGACCCCCTGGACTCGGCGAATGAGCAGTTCTTC. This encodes CASSQDPLDSANEQFF.

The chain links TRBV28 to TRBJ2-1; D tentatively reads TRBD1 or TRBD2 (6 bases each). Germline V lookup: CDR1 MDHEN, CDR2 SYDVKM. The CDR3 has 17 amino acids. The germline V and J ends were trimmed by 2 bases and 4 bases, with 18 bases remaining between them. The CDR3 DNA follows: TGTGCCAGCAGTTTACCCCGGTTTGTAGGGGGGTACAATGAGCAGTTCTTC. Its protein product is CASSLPRFVGGYNEQFF. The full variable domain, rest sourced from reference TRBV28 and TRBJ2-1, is DVKVTQSSRYLVKRTGEKVFLECVQDMDHENMFWYRQDPGLGLRLIYFSYDVKMKEKGDIPEGYSVSREKKERFSLILESASTNQTSMYLCASSLPRFVGGYNEQFFGPGTRLTVL.

The CDR3: CAYGGEYNEQFF. The CDR3 DNA sequence: TGTGCCTACGGGGGGGAGTACAATGAGCAGTTCTTC. This chain joins TRBV25-1 and TRBJ2-1; 8 bases line up with TRBD2. The trim removed 11 bases at V and 4 bases at J, leaving 4 bases unmatched. This CDR3 is 12 amino acids long. Germline values: CDR1 MGHDK, CDR2 SYGVNS.

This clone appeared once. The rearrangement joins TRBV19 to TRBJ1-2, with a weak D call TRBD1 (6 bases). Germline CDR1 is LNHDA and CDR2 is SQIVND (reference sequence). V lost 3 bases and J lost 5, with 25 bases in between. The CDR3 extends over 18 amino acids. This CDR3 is CASSISSTTGHTFYGYTF. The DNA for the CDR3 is TGTGCCAGTAGTATCTCCTCAACTACAGGGCATACTTTTTATGGCTACACCTTC. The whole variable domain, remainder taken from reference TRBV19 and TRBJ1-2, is DGGITQSPKYLFRKEGQNVTLSCEQNLNHDAMYWYRQDPGQGLRLIYYSQIVNDFQKGDIAEGYSVSREKKESFPLTVTSAQKNPTAFYLCASSISSTTGHTFYGYTFGSGTRLTVV.

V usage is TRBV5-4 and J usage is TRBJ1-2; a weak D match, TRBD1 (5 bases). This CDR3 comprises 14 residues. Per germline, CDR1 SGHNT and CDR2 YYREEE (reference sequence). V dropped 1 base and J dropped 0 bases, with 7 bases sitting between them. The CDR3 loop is CASSLQGSNYGYTF. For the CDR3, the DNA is TGTGCCAGCAGCTTGCAGGGCTCTAACTATGGCTACACCTTC.

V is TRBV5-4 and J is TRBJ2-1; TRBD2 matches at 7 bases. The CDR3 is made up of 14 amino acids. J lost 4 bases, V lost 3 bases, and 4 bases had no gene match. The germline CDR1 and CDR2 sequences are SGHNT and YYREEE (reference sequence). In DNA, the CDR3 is TGTGCCAGCAGCTCTAGCGGAGATTACAATGAGCAGTTCTTC. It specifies CASSSSGDYNEQFF.

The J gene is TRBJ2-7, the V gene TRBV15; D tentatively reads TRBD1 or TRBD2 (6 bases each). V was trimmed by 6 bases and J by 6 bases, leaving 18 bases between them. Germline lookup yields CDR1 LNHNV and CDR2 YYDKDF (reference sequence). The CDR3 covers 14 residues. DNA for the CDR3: TGTGCCACCAGGCTGAGTGGGGGGCTCCCCGAGCAGTACTTC. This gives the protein CATRLSGGLPEQYF.

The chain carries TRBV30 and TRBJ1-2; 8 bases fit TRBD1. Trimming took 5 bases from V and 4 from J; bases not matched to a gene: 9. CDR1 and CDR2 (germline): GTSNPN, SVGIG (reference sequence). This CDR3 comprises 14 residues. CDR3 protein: CAWEYGQGFYGYTF. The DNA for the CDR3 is TGTGCCTGGGAGTATGGACAGGGATTCTATGGCTACACCTTC.

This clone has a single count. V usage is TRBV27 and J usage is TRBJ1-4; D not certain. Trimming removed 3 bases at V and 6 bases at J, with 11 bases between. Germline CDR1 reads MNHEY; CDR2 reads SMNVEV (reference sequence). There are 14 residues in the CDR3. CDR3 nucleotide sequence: TGTGCCAGCAGTTTCCGGGCGCCGGATGAAAAACTGTTTTTT. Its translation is CASSFRAPDEKLFF.

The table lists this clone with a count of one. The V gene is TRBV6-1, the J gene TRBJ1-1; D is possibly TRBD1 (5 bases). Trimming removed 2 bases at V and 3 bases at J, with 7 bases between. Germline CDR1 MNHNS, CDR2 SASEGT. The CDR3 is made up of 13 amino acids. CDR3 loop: CASSETGYTEAFF. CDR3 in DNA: TGTGCCAGCAGTGAAACAGGATACACTGAAGCTTTCTTT.